This TCR beta chain came from a study of blood T cell repertoires in COVID-19. This table comes from immunoSEQ multiplex PCR, and its TCRdb copy is limited to in-frame clones, with some not included. The table records hundreds of thousands of clones, about 85% of them present only once. The CDR3 has 14 residues. The gene calls are TRBV1 and TRBJ1-5; the table gives TRBD1 as D, unverified against the DNA. TRBV1 is assigned pseudogene status. The sample was peripheral blood. This clonotype was obtained from a man under 40 with active or convalescent COVID-19. The CDR3 protein is CTSSQGRQGQPQHF. The DNA of the CDR3 is TGCACCAGCAGCCAAGGGAGACAGGGTCAGCCCCAGCATTTT.